Sequencing of this TCR beta chain was carried out in a study of cytomegalovirus exposure and HLA in healthy donors. General study results and limits: A later analysis revealed that TCR association rates differed between HLA loci, peaking at DRB1 and bottoming out at HLA-C.

To note about this clone: Its matching antigen is unknown.

Between the trimmed V and J ends, which lost 0 bases and 5 bases, there was a span of 7 bases. Germline CDR1 and CDR2: GTSNPN and SVGIG (reference sequence). The CDR3 covers 12 residues. Both 60 Vbeta primers and 13 Jbeta primers went into the PCR. Clones were read by immunoSEQ multiplex PCR, and TCRdb kept only the in-frame ones, dropping some. The sample gives fewer than 140,000 clones, 75% of which show up once; 2.5% to 3% is in the top ten. The chain links TRBV30 to TRBJ2-5, with D possibly being TRBD2 (5 bases). The sequencing sample was made of PBMCs. This receptor was obtained from a male donor in good health and CMV-seropositive. The CDR3 DNA reads TGTGCCTGGAGTGTCGGCGGGGAGACCCAGTACTTC. Translation: CAWSVGGETQYF.